A selection of T cell receptor beta chains follows, all from one sample in a study of shared clonotypes between healthy human individuals. TCRdb's table, derived via immunoSEQ multiplex PCR, lists solely in-frame clones and lacks some. The sample shows millions of clones, approximately 94% of them seen only once. The specimen was naive CD8+ T cells sorted from blood. These receptors came from a man younger than 35 in good health. Both conserved end residues are part of each CDR3. A D gene is named only where the DNA matches it firmly. A clone size is listed for some rows: how often the clone was seen (once, few, many), or a class if it is expanded.

j_gene | abundance | v_gene | d_gene | CDR3aa | CDR3nt
TRBJ2-3 | - | TRBV7-6 | - | CASSPAIESPTQYF | TGTGCCAGCAGCCCAGCCATTGAGAGTCCTACGCAGTATTTT
TRBJ2-7 | - | TRBV5-1 | TRBD2 | CASSLNRASGTYEQYF | TGCGCCAGCAGCTTGAATAGAGCTAGCGGAACCTACGAGCAGTACTTC
TRBJ2-3 | - | TRBV7-9 | - | CASSPSGTSTGTQYF | TGTGCCAGCAGCCCGAGTGGGACCAGCACGGGGACGCAGTATTTT
TRBJ1-2 | - | TRBV9 | TRBD1 | CASSETGQANYGYTF | TGTGCCAGCAGCGAGACAGGGCAGGCTAACTATGGCTACACCTTC
TRBJ2-7 | - | TRBV19 | - | CASSIGGTYEQYF | TGTGCCAGTAGTATAGGCGGGACTTACGAGCAGTACTTC
TRBJ2-7 | once | TRBV9 | - | CASSPGGQGVYEQYF | TGTGCCAGCAGCCCCGGAGGTCAGGGAGTATACGAGCAGTACTTC
TRBJ2-3 | - | TRBV7-9 | - | CASPRDWSTDTQYF | TGTGCCAGCCCCCGGGACTGGAGCACAGATACGCAGTATTTT
TRBJ2-2 | - | TRBV6-6 | - | CASSFSGELFF | TGTGCCAGCAGTTTTTCGGGGGAGCTGTTTTTT
TRBJ1-1 | - | TRBV4-1 | TRBD1 | CASSQAGGVTEAFF | TGCGCCAGCAGCCAAGCAGGGGGAGTCACTGAAGCTTTCTTT
TRBJ2-1 | - | TRBV28 | - | CASSLFIYNEQFF | TGTGCCAGCAGTTTATTTATATACAATGAGCAGTTCTTC
TRBJ1-2 | - | TRBV6-1 | TRBD1 | CASSQTGGDYGYTF | TGTGCCAGCAGCCAGACAGGGGGCGACTATGGCTACACCTTC
TRBJ2-3 | - | TRBV5-6 | - | CASSLHSTDTQYF | TGTGCCAGCAGCTTACATAGCACAGATACGCAGTATTTT
TRBJ2-5 | - | TRBV18 | TRBD1 | CASSPEGGGETQYF | TGTGCCAGCTCACCAGAAGGGGGCGGGGAGACCCAGTACTTC
TRBJ2-5 | once | TRBV15 | - | CATSREGAGAEGQETQYF | TGTGCCACCAGCAGAGAGGGGGCCGGGGCGGAGGGCCAAGAGACCCAGTACTTC
TRBJ2-7 | - | TRBV30 | - | CAWSDGNTYEQYF | TGTGCCTGGAGCGATGGCAACACCTACGAGCAGTACTTC
TRBJ1-2 | - | TRBV25-1 | - | CASRKRRGYGYTF | TGTGCCAGCAGGAAACGGCGTGGGTATGGCTACACCTTC
TRBJ2-3 | - | TRBV6-1 | - | CASSETADTDTQYF | TGTGCCAGCAGTGAAACGGCAGACACAGATACGCAGTATTTT
TRBJ2-7 | - | TRBV7-2 | - | CASSLGNSGAFSYEQYF | TGTGCCAGCAGCTTAGGCAATTCGGGGGCTTTCTCCTACGAGCAGTACTTC
TRBJ1-2 | - | TRBV7-9 | - | CASSPVVTNYGYTF | TGTGCCAGCAGCCCGGTGGTCACTAACTATGGCTACACCTTC
TRBJ2-1 | - | TRBV28 | - | CASSPLGGRYNEQFF | TGTGCCAGCAGTCCTCTGGGGGGAAGATACAATGAGCAGTTCTTC
TRBJ2-7 | - | TRBV14 | - | CASSQEFQRNYEQYF | TGTGCCAGCAGCCAAGAGTTCCAGAGAAATTACGAGCAGTACTTC
TRBJ2-3 | - | TRBV5-8 | - | CASSLEGGTDTQYF | TGTGCCAGCAGCTTGGAAGGGGGGACAGATACGCAGTATTTT
TRBJ2-7 | - | TRBV6-5 | TRBD1 | CASSYDGFRTGDEQYF | TGTGCCAGCAGTTACGATGGTTTTAGGACAGGCGACGAGCAGTACTTC
TRBJ1-2 | - | TRBV9 | - | CASSVGREQGISHGYTF | TGTGCCAGCAGCGTGGGGCGGGAACAGGGTATTTCACATGGCTACACCTTC
TRBJ2-3 | - | TRBV7-9 | TRBD2 | CASSLADSGKADTQYF | TGTGCCAGCAGCTTAGCGGATAGCGGGAAGGCAGATACGCAGTATTTT
TRBJ2-3 | - | TRBV6-5 | - | CASSYSATDTQYF | TGTGCCAGCAGTTACTCGGCCACAGATACGCAGTATTTT
TRBJ1-3 | - | TRBV6-1 | - | CASSEGTLLGNTIYF | TGTGCCAGCAGTGAAGGGACCCTACTTGGAAACACCATATATTTT
TRBJ1-3 | - | TRBV7-6 | - | CASSLPQGEGGNTIYF | TGTGCCAGCAGCCTTCCACAGGGAGAGGGTGGAAACACCATATATTTT
TRBJ1-1 | - | TRBV30 | TRBD1 | CAFGEQGTEAFF | TGTGCCTTCGGAGAACAGGGGACTGAAGCTTTCTTT
TRBJ2-1 | - | TRBV7-9 | TRBD1 | CASSSLRMGQGYNEQFF | TGTGCCAGCAGCTCCCTCCGTATGGGACAGGGTTACAATGAGCAGTTCTTC
TRBJ2-3 | - | TRBV15 | TRBD2 | CATREGRTQYF | TGTGCCACCCGGGAGGGACGAACGCAGTATTTT
TRBJ2-7 | - | TRBV6-5 | - | CASSYSVQGPPYEQYF | TGTGCCAGCAGTTACTCGGTTCAGGGGCCCCCCTACGAGCAGTACTTC